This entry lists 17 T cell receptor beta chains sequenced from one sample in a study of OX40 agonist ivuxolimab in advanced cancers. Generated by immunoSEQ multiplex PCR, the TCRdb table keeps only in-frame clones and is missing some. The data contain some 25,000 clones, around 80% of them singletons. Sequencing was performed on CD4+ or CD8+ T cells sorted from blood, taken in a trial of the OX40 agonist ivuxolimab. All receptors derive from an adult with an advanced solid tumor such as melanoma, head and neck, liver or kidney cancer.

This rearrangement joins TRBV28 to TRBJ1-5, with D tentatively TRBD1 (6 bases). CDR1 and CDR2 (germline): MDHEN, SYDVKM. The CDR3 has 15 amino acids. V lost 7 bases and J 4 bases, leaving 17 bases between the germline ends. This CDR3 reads CASTPRRGQNQPQHF. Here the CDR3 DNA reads TGTGCCAGCACCCCCCGCCGGGGGCAGAATCAGCCCCAGCATTTT. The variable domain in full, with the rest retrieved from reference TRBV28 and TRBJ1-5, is DVKVTQSSRYLVKRTGEKVFLECVQDMDHENMFWYRQDPGLGLRLIYFSYDVKMKEKGDIPEGYSVSREKKERFSLILESASTNQTSMYLCASTPRRGQNQPQHFGDGTRLSIL.

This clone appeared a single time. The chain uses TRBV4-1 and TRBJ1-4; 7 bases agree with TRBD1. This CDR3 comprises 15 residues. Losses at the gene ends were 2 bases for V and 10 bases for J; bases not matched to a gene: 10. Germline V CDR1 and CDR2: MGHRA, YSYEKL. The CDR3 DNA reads TGCGCCAGCAGCCAACAGGGGACAGCCGGTGTAAAACTGTTTTTT. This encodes CASSQQGTAGVKLFF.

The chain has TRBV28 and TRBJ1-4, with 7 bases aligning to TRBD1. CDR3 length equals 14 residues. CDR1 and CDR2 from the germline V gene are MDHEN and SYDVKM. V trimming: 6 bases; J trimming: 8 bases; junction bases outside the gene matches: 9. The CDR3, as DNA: TGTGCCAGCAGCCGACAGGGCCTCTCCGAAAAACTGTTTTTT. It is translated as CASSRQGLSEKLFF.

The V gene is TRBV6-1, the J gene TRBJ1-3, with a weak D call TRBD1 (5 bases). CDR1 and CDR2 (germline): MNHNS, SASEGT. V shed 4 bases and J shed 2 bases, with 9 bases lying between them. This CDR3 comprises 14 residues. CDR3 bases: TGTGCCAGCAGTGGGGGGGTAGCTGGAAACACCATATATTTT. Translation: CASSGGVAGNTIYF.

CDR3 region: CASSLSRGENTEAFF. The CDR3 nucleotides are TGTGCCAGCAGCCTATCTAGGGGGGAGAACACTGAAGCTTTCTTT. The V gene is TRBV11-2, the J gene TRBJ1-1; weak D call: TRBD1 (6 bases). The V gene lost 5 bases and the J gene lost 1 base, with 14 bases spanning the gap. Germline loops: CDR1 SGHAT, CDR2 FQNNGV. The CDR3 is 15 residues long.

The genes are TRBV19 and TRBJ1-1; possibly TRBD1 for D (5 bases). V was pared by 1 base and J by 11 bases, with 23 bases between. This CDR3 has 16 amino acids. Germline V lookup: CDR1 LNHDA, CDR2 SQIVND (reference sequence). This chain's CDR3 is CASSIAFPGYNSDAFF. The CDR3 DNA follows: TGTGCCAGTAGTATAGCATTCCCAGGGTATAATTCGGACGCTTTCTTT.

The CDR3 region is CASSLNPSGNTIYF. The CDR3, as DNA: TGTGCCAGCAGTTTAAATCCTTCTGGAAACACCATATATTTT. This chain links TRBV27 with TRBJ1-3, with D hard to call. The CDR3 has 14 amino acids. Trimming removed 2 bases from V and 1 base from J, with 6 bases in between. Germline-derived CDR1 and CDR2 are MNHEY and SMNVEV (reference sequence).

The CDR3 sequence is CASSGTRNQPQHF. In DNA, the CDR3 is TGTGCCAGCAGCGGGACACGGAATCAGCCCCAGCATTTT. The V call is TRBV27, the J call TRBJ1-5, with TRBD1 as a possible D gene (6 bases). V was pared by 6 bases and J by 4 bases, with 10 bases between. Germline CDR1 and CDR2: MNHEY and SMNVEV (reference sequence). The length of the CDR3 is 13 residues.

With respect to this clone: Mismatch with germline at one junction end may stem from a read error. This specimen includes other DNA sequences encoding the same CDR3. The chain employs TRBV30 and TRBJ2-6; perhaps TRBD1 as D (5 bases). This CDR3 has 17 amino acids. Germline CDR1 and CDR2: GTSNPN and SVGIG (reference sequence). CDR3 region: CAWSLTGHSSGANVLTF. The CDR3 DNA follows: TGTGCTTGGAGTTTAACAGGTCACTCCTCTGGGGCCAACGTCCTGACTTTC.

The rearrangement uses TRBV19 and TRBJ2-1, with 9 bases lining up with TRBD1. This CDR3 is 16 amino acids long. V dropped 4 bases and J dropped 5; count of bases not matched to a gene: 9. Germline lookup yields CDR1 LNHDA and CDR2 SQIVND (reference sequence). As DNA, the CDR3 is TGTGCCAGTAGTACCGCTACAGGGGGCCGAAACAATGAGCAGTTCTTC. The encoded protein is CASSTATGGRNNEQFF.

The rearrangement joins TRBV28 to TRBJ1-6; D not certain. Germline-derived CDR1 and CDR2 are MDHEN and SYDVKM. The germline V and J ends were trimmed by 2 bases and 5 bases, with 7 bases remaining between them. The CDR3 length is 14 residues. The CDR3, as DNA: TGTGCCAGCAGTTTAGGTCAGCATAATTCACCCCTCCACTTT. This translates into CASSLGQHNSPLHF.

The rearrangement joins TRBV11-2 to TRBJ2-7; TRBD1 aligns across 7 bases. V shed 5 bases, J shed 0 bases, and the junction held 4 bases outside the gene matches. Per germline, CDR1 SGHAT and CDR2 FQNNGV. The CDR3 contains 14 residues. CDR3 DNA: TGTGCCAGCAGCCCCGGGACAGACTCCTACGAGCAGTACTTC. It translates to CASSPGTDSYEQYF.

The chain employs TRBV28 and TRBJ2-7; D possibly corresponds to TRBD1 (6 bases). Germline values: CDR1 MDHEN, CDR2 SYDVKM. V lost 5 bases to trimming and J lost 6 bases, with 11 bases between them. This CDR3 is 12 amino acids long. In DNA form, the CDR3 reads TGTGCCAGCAGTCTGGCCAGGGGCGAGCAGTACTTC. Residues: CASSLARGEQYF. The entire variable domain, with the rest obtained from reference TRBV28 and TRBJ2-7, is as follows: DVKVTQSSRYLVKRTGEKVFLECVQDMDHENMFWYRQDPGLGLRLIYFSYDVKMKEKGDIPEGYSVSREKKERFSLILESASTNQTSMYLCASSLARGEQYFGPGTRLTVT.

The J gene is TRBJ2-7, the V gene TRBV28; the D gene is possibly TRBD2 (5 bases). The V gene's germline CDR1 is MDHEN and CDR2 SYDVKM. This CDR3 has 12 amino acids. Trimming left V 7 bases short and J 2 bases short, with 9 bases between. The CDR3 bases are TGTGCCAGCAATAGCGTCACCTACGAGCAGTACTTC. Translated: CASNSVTYEQYF. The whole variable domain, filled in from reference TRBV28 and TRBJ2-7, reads DVKVTQSSRYLVKRTGEKVFLECVQDMDHENMFWYRQDPGLGLRLIYFSYDVKMKEKGDIPEGYSVSREKKERFSLILESASTNQTSMYLCASNSVTYEQYFGPGTRLTVT.

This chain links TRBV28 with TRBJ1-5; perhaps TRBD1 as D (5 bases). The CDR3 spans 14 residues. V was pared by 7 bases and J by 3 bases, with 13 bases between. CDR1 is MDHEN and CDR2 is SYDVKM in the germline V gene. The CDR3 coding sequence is TGTGCCAGCAACAGTGGGGGGTCCAATCAGCCCCAGCATTTT. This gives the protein CASNSGGSNQPQHF.

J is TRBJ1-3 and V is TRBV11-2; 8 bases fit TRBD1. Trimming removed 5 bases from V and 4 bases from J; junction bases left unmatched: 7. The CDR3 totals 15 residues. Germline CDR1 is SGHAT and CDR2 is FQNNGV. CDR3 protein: CASSPRQGPGNTIYF. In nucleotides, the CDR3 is TGTGCCAGCAGCCCTAGACAGGGGCCCGGAAACACCATATATTTT.

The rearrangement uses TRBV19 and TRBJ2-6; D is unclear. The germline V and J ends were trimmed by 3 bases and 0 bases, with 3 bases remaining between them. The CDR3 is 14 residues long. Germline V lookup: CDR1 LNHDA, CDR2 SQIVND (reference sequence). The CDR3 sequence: CASSMSSGANVLTF. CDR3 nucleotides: TGTGCCAGTAGTATGTCCTCTGGGGCCAACGTCCTGACTTTC.